This T cell receptor beta chain was captured in a study of blood T cell repertoires in COVID-19 (dated by TCRdb to 2018 to 2020). Study-level background: Samples from collaborators originated in the United States, Italy and Spain and spanned both the acute and convalescent phases of COVID-19. The prospective study material was composed of cDNA or gDNA derived from T cells, B-cell-depleted T cells, or PBMCs. Subjects who had been exposed to COVID-19, were actively infected with it, or had recovered from it provided the deeply sampled blood TCRbeta repertoires that made up the dataset. A freely available public database, intended as a resource for researchers studying the immune response to SARS-CoV-2, is where the repertoires were released. The samples were drawn from two sources: the first 160 participants of the ongoing ImmuneRACE study, and 1,254 subjects contributed by 6 global collaborators. Nearly every sample came with metadata listing a de-identified subject ID, COVID-19 status, age in years and sex. Where HLA class I and class II types were available, the types were taken from metadata supplied by the sample provider, not from assay-based typing.

Results and caveats for the whole study, not just this receptor: Clinical and demographic metadata were provided uncurated, with the amount varying by source and participant.

V sheds 4 bases and J sheds 3 bases, leaving 10 bases between their ends. Sequences SGHTA (CDR1) and FQGTGA (CDR2) are obtained from the germline V gene. The CDR3 has 13 amino acids, counting the end cysteine and phenylalanine. Solely the CDR3 DNA is kept, with 39 bases framed from the first base. Remarks on this clone: What antigen it recognizes has not been identified. Base qualities are not recorded, but no much larger clone differs from it by a single base. The same CDR3 can be traced to other DNA sequences in this sample.

TCRbeta CDR3 regions were amplified from genomic DNA using the immunoSEQ Assay, a bias-controlled multiplex PCR. As for how the authors treated the data: The number of nucleated cells in each sample was estimated by amplification of reference gene primers within the assay. To quantify the absolute abundance of each unique TCRbeta CDR3 rearrangement, sequence reads were collapsed and filtered. For each sample, productive Simpson clonality was calculated by taking the square root of Simpson's diversity index across productive rearrangements. The table comes from immuneACCESS by way of TCRdb, which keeps in-frame sequences with V and J called. Part of the clones is missing from these tables; in studies checked, under half for an unresolved V gene and the rest for unknown reasons. D and trimming come from the DNA, and the V and J calls and clone size come from that table. The sample has around 170,000 clones on record, 80% to 90% of them singletons. Under 2% of the sample is held by the ten biggest clonotypes.

Samples from volunteer blood donors who had recovered from COVID-19 were contributed by a second Seattle source. The collaborating institutions used their own protocols to collect whole blood in K2EDTA tubes. For TCRbeta analysis, collaborators shipped samples as frozen whole blood, isolated PBMCs, or DNA extracted from either of those sample types. The sample consisted of peripheral blood. The receptor's source is a man younger than 30 who had recovered from COVID-19. Rearrangement joined TRBV7-3 to TRBJ2-7, with TRBD2 perhaps the D gene, on 6 matching bases. The DNA is TGTGCCAGCAGCTCAGCGGGTGGCTACGAGCAGTACTTC. Its protein reads: CASSSAGGYEQYF.